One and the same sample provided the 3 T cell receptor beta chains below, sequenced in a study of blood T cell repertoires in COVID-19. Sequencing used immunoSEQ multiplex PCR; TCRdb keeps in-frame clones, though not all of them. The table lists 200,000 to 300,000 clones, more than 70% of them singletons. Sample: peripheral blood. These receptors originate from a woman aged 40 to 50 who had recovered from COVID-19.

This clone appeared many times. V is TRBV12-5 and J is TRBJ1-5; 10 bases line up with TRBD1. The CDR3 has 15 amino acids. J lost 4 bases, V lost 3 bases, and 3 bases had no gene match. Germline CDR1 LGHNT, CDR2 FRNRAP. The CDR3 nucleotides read TGTGCTAGTGGTTTCCCGGACAGGGGGAATCAGCCCCAGCATTTT. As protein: CASGFPDRGNQPQHF.

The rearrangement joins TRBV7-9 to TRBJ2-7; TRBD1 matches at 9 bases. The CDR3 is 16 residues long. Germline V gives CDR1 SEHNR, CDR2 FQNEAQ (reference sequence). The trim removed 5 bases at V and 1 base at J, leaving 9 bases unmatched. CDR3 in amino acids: CASSPSAGQGSYEQYF. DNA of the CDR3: TGTGCCAGCAGCCCCAGTGCGGGACAGGGATCCTACGAGCAGTACTTC.

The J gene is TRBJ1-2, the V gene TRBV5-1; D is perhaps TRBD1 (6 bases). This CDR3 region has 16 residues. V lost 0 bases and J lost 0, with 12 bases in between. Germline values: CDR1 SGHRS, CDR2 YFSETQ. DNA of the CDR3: TGCGCCAGCAGCTTGGGGGGCGGACAGCCTAACTATGGCTACACCTTC. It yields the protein CASSLGGGQPNYGYTF.